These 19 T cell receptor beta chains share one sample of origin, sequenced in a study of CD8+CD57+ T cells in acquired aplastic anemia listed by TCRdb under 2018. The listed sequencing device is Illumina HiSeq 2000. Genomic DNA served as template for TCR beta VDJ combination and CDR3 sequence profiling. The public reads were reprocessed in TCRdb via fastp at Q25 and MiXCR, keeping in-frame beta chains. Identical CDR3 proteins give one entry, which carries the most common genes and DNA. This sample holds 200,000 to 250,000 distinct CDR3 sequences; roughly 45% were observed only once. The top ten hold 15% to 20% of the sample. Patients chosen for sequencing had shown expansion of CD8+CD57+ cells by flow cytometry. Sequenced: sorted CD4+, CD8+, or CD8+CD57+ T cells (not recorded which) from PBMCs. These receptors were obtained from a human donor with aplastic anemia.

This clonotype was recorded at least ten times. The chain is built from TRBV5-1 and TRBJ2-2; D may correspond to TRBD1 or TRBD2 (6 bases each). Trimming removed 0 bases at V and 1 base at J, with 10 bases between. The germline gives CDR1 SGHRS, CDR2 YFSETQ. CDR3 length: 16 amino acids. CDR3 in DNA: TGCGCCAGCAGCTTGGAAGGGGGGCTGAACACCGGGGAGCTGTTTTTT. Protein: CASSLEGGLNTGELFF.

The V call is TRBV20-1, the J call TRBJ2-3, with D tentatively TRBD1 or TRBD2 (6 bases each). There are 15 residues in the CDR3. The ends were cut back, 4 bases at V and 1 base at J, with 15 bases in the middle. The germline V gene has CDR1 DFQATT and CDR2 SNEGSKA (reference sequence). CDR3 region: CSAIRGQLGTDTQYF. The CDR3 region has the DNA TGCAGTGCTATCCGGGGGCAATTGGGCACAGATACGCAGTATTTT.

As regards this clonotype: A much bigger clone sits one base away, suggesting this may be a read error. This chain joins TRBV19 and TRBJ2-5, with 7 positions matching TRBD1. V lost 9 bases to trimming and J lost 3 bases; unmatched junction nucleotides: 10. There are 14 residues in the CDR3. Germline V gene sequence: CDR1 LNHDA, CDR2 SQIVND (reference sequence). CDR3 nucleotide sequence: TGTGCCAGCAGCGTAGCCGGGACAGAAGAGACCCAGTACTTC. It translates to CASSVAGTEETQYF.

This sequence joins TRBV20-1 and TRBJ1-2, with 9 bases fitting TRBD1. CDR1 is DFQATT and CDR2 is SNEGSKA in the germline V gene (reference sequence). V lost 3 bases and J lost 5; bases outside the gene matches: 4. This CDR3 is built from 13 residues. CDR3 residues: CSASRTGVYGYTF. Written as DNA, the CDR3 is TGCAGTGCTAGCAGGACAGGGGTATATGGCTACACCTTC.

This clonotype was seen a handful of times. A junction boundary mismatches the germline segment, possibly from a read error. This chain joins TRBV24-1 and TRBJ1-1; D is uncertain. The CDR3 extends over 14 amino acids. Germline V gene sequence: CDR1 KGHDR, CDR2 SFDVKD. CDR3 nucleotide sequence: TGTGCCAGCAGTTTGTCCCGTGGTGCCAGGGAAGCTTTCTTT. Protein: CASSLSRGAREAFF.

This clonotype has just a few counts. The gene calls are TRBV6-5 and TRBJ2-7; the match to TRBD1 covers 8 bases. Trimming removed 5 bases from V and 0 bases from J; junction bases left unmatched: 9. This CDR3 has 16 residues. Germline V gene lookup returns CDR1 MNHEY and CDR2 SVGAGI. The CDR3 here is CASSEGAGGHSYEQYF. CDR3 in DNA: TGTGCCAGCAGTGAAGGGGCAGGGGGCCACTCCTACGAGCAGTACTTC.

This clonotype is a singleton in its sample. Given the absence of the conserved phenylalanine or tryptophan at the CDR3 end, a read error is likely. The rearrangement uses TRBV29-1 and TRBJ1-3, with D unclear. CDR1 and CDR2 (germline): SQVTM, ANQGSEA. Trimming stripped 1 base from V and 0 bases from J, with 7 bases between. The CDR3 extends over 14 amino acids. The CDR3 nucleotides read TGCAGCGTTGAAGTTGGCGGCTCTGGAAACACCATATATCTT. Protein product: CSVEVGGSGNTIYL.

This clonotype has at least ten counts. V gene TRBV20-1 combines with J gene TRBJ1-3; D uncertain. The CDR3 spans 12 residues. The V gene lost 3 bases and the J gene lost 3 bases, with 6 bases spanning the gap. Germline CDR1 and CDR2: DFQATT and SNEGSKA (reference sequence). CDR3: CSASTDGNTIYF. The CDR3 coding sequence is TGCAGTGCTAGCACGGATGGAAACACCATATATTTT.

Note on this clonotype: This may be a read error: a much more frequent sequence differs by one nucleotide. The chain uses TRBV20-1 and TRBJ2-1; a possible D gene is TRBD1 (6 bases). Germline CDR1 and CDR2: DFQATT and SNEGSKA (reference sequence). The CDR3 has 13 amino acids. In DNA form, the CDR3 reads TGCAGTGCGTCGGGACAAAAGTACAGTGAGCAGTTCTTC. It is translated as CSASGQKYSEQFF.

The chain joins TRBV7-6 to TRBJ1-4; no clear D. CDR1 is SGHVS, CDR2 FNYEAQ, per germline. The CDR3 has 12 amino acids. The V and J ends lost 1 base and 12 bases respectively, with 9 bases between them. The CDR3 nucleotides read TGTGCCAGCAGCTTAGGTGGGGAGGAACTGTTTTTT. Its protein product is CASSLGGEELFF. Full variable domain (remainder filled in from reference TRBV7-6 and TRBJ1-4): GAGVSQSPRYKVTKRGQDVALRCDPISGHVSLYWYRQALGQGPEFLTYFNYEAQQDKSGLPNDRFSAERPEGSISTLTIQRTEQRDSAMYRCASSLGGEELFFGSGTQLSVL.

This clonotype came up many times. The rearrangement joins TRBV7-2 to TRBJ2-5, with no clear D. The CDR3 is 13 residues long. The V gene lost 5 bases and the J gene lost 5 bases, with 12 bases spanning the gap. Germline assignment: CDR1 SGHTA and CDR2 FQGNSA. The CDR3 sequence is CASSTPDLETQYF. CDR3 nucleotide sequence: TGTGCCAGCAGCACCCCGGACCTCGAGACCCAGTACTTC. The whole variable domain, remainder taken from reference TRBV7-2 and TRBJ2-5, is GAGVSQSPSNKVTEKGKDVELRCDPISGHTALYWYRQSLGQGLEFLIYFQGNSAPDKSGLPSDRFSAERTGGSVSTLTIQRTQQEDSAVYLCASSTPDLETQYFGPGTRLLVL.

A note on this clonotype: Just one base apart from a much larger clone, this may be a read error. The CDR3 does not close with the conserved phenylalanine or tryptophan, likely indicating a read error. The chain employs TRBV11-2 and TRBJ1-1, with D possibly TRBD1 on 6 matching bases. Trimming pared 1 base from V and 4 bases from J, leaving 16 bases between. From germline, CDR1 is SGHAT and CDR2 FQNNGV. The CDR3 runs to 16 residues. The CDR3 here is CASSLVPQQGSTEAFL. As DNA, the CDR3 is TGTGCCAGCAGCTTAGTACCCCAACAGGGTTCCACTGAAGCTTTCCTT.

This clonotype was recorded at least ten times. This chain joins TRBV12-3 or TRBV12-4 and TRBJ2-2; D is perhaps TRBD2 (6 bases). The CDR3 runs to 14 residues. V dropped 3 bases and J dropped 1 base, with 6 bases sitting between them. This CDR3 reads CASSLEGNTGELFF. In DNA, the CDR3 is TGTGCCAGCAGTTTGGAGGGGAACACCGGGGAGCTGTTTTTT.

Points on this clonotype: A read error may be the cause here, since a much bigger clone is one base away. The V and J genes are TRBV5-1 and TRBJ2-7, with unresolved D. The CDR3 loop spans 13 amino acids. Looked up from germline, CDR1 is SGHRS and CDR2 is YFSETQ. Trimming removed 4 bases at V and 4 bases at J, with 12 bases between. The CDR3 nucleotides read TGCGCCAGCAGCACCCCCTCCCTATACGAGCAGTACTTC. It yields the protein CASSTPSLYEQYF.

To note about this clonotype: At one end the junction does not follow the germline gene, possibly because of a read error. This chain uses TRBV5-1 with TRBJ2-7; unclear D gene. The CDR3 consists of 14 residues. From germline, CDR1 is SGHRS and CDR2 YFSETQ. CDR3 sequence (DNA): TGTGCCAGCAGCTTAGGCAAGGCCACCTACGAGCAGTACTTC. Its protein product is CASSLGKATYEQYF.

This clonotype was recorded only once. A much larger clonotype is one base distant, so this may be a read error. The CDR3 sequence: CSARVASGGIPSSYNEQYF. The CDR3 DNA follows: TGCAGTGCTAGAGTCGCTAGCGGGGGGATTCCAAGCTCCTACAATGAGCAGTACTTC. This rearrangement joins TRBV20-1 to TRBJ2-5; TRBD2 matches at 11 bases. Germline trimming cut 1 base from V and 11 bases from J; bases unmatched to any gene: 24. This CDR3 spans 19 amino acids. Germline V gene data show CDR1 as DFQATT and CDR2 as SNEGSKA (reference sequence).

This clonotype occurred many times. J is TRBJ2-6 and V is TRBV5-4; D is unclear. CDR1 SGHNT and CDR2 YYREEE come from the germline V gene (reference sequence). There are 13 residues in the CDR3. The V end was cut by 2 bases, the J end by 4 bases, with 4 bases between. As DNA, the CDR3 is TGTGCCAGCAGCTTACAAGGGGCCAACGTCCTGACTTTC. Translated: CASSLQGANVLTF.

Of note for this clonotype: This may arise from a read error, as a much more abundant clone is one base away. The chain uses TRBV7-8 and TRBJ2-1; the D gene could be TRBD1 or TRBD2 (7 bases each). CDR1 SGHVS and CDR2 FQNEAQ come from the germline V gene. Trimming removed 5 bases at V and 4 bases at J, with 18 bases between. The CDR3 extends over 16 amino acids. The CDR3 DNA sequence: TGTGCCAGCAGCCCCAGGGGGGGGGCCGAATACAATGAGCAGTTCTTC. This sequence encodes CASSPRGGAEYNEQFF.

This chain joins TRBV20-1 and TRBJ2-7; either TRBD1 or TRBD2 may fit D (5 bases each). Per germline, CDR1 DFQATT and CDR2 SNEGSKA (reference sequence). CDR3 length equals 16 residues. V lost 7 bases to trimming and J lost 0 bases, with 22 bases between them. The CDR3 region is CSVEGPTVNHSYEQYF. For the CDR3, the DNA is TGCAGTGTTGAGGGTCCGACAGTCAATCACTCCTACGAGCAGTACTTC.